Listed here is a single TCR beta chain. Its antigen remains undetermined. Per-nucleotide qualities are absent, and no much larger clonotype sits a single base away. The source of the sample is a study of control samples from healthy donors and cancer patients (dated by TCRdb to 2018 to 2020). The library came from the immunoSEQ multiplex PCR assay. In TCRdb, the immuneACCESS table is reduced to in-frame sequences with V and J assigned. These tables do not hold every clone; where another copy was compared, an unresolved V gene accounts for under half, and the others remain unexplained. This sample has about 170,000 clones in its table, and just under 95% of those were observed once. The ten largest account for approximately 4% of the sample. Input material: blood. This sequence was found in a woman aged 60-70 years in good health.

The DNA is TGTGCCAGCAGCTTAGTTGGGGGGGGATACGAGCAGTACTTC. This translates into CASSLVGGGYEQYF. The sequence joins TRBV7-2 to TRBJ2-7; TRBD2 lines up with 7 middle nucleotides. The germline V gene specifies SGHTA as CDR1 and FQGNSA as CDR2. Counted from cysteine to phenylalanine, this CDR3 has 14 amino acids. The sequence is cut down to CDR3 DNA, 42 bases in frame from base 1. V is cut back by 1 base and J by 4 bases, with 4 bases in the junction unmatched. Full variable domain (CDR3 extended with the reference TRBV7-2 and TRBJ2-7 proteins): GAGVSQSPSNKVTEKGKDVELRCDPISGHTALYWYRQSLGQGLEFLIYFQGNSAPDKSGLPSDRFSAERTGGSVSTLTIQRTQQEDSAVYLCASSLVGGGYEQYFGPGTRLTVT.